What follows describes a single T cell receptor beta chain. Seattle patients were enrolled while actively infected and followed longitudinally. The CDR3 spans 17 residues. Germline V gene sequence: CDR1 SGHVS, CDR2 FNYEAQ. The V gene end was trimmed by 1 base and the J gene end by 3 bases; junction bases not matched to a gene: 6. TCRdb's table, derived via immunoSEQ multiplex PCR, lists solely in-frame clones and lacks some. The sample records about 140,000 clones, roughly 90% being singletons. These data originate in a study of blood T cell repertoires in COVID-19. Material: peripheral blood. The source of this sequence is a human donor with COVID-19, enrolled during active disease. The donor label of this sample is uncertain. This rearrangement joins TRBV7-6 to TRBJ2-2, with 9 nucleotides matching TRBD1. CDR3: CASSLVRDRDYTGELFF. CDR3 nucleotides: TGTGCCAGCAGCTTAGTCAGGGACAGGGACTACACCGGGGAGCTGTTTTTT.